Listed here are 14 T cell receptor beta chains from one sample, sequenced in a study of cytomegalovirus exposure and HLA in healthy donors. This PCR relied on a set of 60 Vbeta primers and 13 Jbeta primers. The repertoire was sequenced with immunoSEQ multiplex PCR; TCRdb's copy has only in-frame clones and lacks some. Its clone listing holds 150,000 or so clones. Source material: PBMCs. The receptor source for this set is a young woman in good health and CMV-seronegative.

The CDR3 loop reads CASSPQGRAGELFF. CDR3 nucleotides: TGTGCCAGCAGCCCACAGGGCCGGGCCGGGGAGCTGTTTTTT. The V and J genes are TRBV27 and TRBJ2-2; the D gene is possibly TRBD1 (6 bases). In germline, CDR1 is MNHEY, CDR2 SMNVEV (reference sequence). V lost 6 bases to trimming and J lost 6 bases, with 14 bases between them. The CDR3 runs 14 residues.

This chain joins TRBV5-1 and TRBJ1-2, with TRBD1 matching 9 bases. Per the germline V gene, CDR1 is SGHRS and CDR2 is YFSETQ. The CDR3 is 15 residues long. With 1 base clipped from V and 7 bases from J, the junction kept 8 bases outside the gene matches. CDR3 nucleotides: TGCGCCAGCAGCTTGAGGGGACAGGGCGGTCGTGGCTACACCTTC. It is translated as CASSLRGQGGRGYTF.

J is TRBJ2-5 and V is TRBV19; 9 nucleotides match TRBD2. CDR3 size: 15 residues. The junction had 9 bases not matched to a gene; V was cut back by 5 bases and J by 5 bases. In germline, CDR1 is LNHDA, CDR2 SQIVND (reference sequence). The CDR3 here is CASSPYGLASETQYF. The CDR3 coding sequence is TGTGCCAGTAGTCCCTACGGACTAGCGTCGGAGACCCAGTACTTC.

V and J are TRBV7-3 and TRBJ1-6; D uncertain. Trimming stripped 5 bases from V and 7 bases from J, with 9 bases between. The germline CDR1 and CDR2 sequences are SGHTA and FQGTGA. The CDR3 is made up of 13 amino acids. Here the CDR3 reads CASSPDSNSPLHF. CDR3 in DNA: TGTGCCAGCAGCCCGGACTCAAATTCACCCCTCCACTTT. Together with reference TRBV7-3 and TRBJ1-6, the CDR3 gives the full variable domain: GAGVSQTPSNKVTEKGKYVELRCDPISGHTALYWYRQSLGQGPEFLIYFQGTGAADDSGLPNDRFFAVRPEGSVSTLKIQRTERGDSAVYLCASSPDSNSPLHFGNGTRLTVT.

The rearrangement links TRBV7-3 to TRBJ2-5; 7 bases line up with TRBD1. The V gene's germline CDR1 is SGHTA and CDR2 FQGTGA. Trimming cost V 4 bases and J 3 bases; bases outside gene matches: 2. There are 13 residues in the CDR3. The CDR3 coding sequence is TGTGCCAGCAGCTACACAGGGGAAGAGACCCAGTACTTC. Amino acids: CASSYTGEETQYF.

The chain couples TRBV7-3 to TRBJ2-2, with D possibly TRBD1 on 6 matching bases. This CDR3 is 16 amino acids long. With 5 bases removed from V and 2 bases from J, the gap between germline ends came to 15 bases. Germline V gene data show CDR1 as SGHTA and CDR2 as FQGTGA. CDR3 region: CASSPRGGTNTGELFF. In DNA, the CDR3 is TGTGCCAGCAGCCCCCGAGGGGGAACCAACACCGGGGAGCTGTTTTTT.

CDR3 coding DNA: TGTGCCAGCTCACCGGAGCTTGCAGCGGAAGAGACCCAGTACTTC. Its translation: CASSPELAAEETQYF. The chain joins TRBV18 to TRBJ2-5; a possible D gene is TRBD2 (5 bases). The CDR3 is 15 amino acids. Looked up from germline, CDR1 is KGHSH and CDR2 is LQKENI. With 3 bases removed from V and 3 bases from J, the gap between germline ends came to 14 bases.

This chain connects TRBV18 to TRBJ1-2, with D tentatively TRBD1 (6 bases). Germline CDR1 KGHSH, CDR2 LQKENI. The CDR3 sequence is 15 residues long. The V and J ends lost 2 bases and 4 bases respectively, with 14 bases between them. The chain's CDR3 is CASSPWKQGAYGYTF. CDR3 bases: TGTGCCAGCTCACCATGGAAACAGGGAGCCTATGGCTACACCTTC.

This chain connects TRBV7-9 to TRBJ2-2, with D unclear. Per germline, CDR1 SEHNR and CDR2 FQNEAQ (reference sequence). The CDR3 loop spans 14 amino acids. Trimming stripped 3 bases from V and 5 bases from J, with 10 bases between. In nucleotides, the CDR3 is TGTGCCAGCAGCTTGGGCTTTGGGACCGGGGAGCTGTTTTTT. Amino acid sequence: CASSLGFGTGELFF.

The rearrangement links TRBV5-4 to TRBJ2-3; 7 bases are shared with TRBD1. This CDR3 spans 15 amino acids. CDR1 is SGHNT, CDR2 YYREEE, per germline (reference sequence). Germline trimming cut 1 base from V and 1 base from J; bases unmatched to any gene: 3. In nucleotides, the CDR3 is TGTGCCAGCAGCTTGACAGGGGTCGGCACAGATACGCAGTATTTT. This codes for CASSLTGVGTDTQYF.

The chain recombines TRBV19 with TRBJ1-2; possible D gene TRBD1, 6 bases. The length of the CDR3 is 16 residues. V gave up 3 bases and J gave up 3 bases, with 17 bases separating them. Per the germline V gene, CDR1 is LNHDA and CDR2 is SQIVND (reference sequence). Written as DNA, the CDR3 is TGTGCCAGTAGTATTCGGGGGGCAGGGGATCACTATGGCTACACCTTC. Its protein is CASSIRGAGDHYGYTF.

The chain links TRBV15 to TRBJ1-1; 8 bases fit TRBD1. Losses at the gene ends were 9 bases for V and 1 base for J; bases not matched to a gene: 4. Looked up from germline, CDR1 is LNHNV and CDR2 is YYDKDF (reference sequence). This CDR3 comprises 13 residues. CDR3 in DNA: TGTGCCACTAACGGACAGGGGAACACTGAAGCTTTCTTT. This encodes CATNGQGNTEAFF.

V usage is TRBV21-1 and J usage is TRBJ1-1; the table's D call TRBD1 went unverified against the DNA. TRBV21-1 is deemed a pseudogene. This CDR3 has 17 amino acids. CDR3 bases: TGTGCCAGCAGCAAAAAGCGCCAAGGGGCTATGAACACTGAAGCTTTCTTT. It is translated as CASSKKRQGAMNTEAFF.

V usage is TRBV29-1 and J usage is TRBJ2-7; a weak D match, TRBD1 (6 bases). CDR1 and CDR2 from the germline V gene are SQVTM and ANQGSEA. V was shortened by 4 bases and J by 4 bases, with 38 bases between the two germline ends. The CDR3 has 21 amino acids. Written as DNA, the CDR3 is TGCAGCGTTGCCCCGTTGTTTAAGTCTGAGAGTACAGGGATTTTTGGGTACGAGCAGTACTTC. This gives the protein CSVAPLFKSESTGIFGYEQYF.